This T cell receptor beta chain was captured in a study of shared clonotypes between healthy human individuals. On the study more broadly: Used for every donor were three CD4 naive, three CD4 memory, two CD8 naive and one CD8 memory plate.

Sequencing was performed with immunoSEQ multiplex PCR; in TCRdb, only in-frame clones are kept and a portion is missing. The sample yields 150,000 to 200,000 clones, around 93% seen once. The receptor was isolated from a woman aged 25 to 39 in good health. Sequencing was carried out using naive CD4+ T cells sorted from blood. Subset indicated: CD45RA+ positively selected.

As DNA, the CDR3 is TGCGCCAGCAGCTTGGACGGCAGTGGCTCCGTGGACTATGGCTACACCTTC. Its protein is CASSLDGSGSVDYGYTF. The chain couples TRBV5-1 to TRBJ1-2; D is unclear. The V gene's germline CDR1 is SGHRS and CDR2 YFSETQ. This CDR3 has 17 residues. V dropped 0 bases and J dropped 3 bases, with 18 bases sitting between them.